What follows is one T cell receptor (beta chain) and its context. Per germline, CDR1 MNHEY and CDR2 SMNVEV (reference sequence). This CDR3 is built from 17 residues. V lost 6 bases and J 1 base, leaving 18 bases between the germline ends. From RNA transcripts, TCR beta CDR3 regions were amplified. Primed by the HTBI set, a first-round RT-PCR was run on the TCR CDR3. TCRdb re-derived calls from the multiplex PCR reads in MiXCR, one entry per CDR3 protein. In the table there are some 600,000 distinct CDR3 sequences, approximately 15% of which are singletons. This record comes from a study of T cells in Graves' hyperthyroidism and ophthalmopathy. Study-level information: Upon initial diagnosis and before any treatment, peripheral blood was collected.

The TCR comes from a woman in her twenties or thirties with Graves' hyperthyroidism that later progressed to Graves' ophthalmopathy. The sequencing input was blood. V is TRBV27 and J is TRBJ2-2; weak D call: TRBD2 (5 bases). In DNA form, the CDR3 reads TGTGCCAGCAGCACCCGAGGGAGCCCTAAGAACACCGGGGAGCTGTTTTTT. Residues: CASSTRGSPKNTGELFF.